This TCR beta chain emerged from a study of post-analysis software for immune sequencing data. Study observations and caveats: Four or five TRBV segments (TRBV5-6, TRBV5-1 and TRBV20-1 among them) occurred more frequently in patients than in controls. Normalized Chao1 diversity in multiple sclerosis patients fell significantly below that of controls. When the samples were clustered directly with F measure, those that had been prepared in the same batch showed strong co-clustering.

Presence of unique molecular identifiers characterized the TCR beta cDNA libraries. TCRdb re-called the PCR reads through MiXCR, storing one row per CDR3 protein. This sample carries roughly 650,000 distinct CDR3 sequences, around 60% of them seen once, and the ten largest clones take approximately 10%. Turning to this clonotype: No antigen is known for it.

CDR1 is SEHNR and CDR2 is FQNEAQ in the germline V gene (reference sequence). CDR3 length: 13 residues. This sequence originates from a girl aged 2 to 10 with multiple sclerosis. Sequenced: blood. The V and J genes are TRBV7-9 and TRBJ2-7; D not certain. The assigned J gene may be wrong: the sequence end matches TRBJ2-5 better. CDR3 in DNA: TGTGCCAGCAGCTCAGATTCATTGGGGACCCAGTACTTC. This encodes CASSSDSLGTQYF.